Shown below are 6 T cell receptor beta chains from a single sample sequenced in a study of blood T cells in healthy people across ages. Primers used in a second PCR of roughly 6 to 11 cycles were a sample-barcoded 5' primer and a J-beta primer mix. TCRdb independently ran MiXCR on the 5' RACE reads; one entry per CDR3 protein. Among approximately 810,000 distinct CDR3 sequences listed, around 34% were seen once. Sequencing was done on a sample of blood. Source of these receptors: a man aged 18-30 years in good health.

This clonotype was observed a few times. The chain is built from TRBV20-1 and TRBJ2-3, with unresolved D. The CDR3 is 16 residues long. CDR1 and CDR2 (germline): DFQATT, SNEGSKA (reference sequence). V lost 3 bases and J 2 bases, leaving 18 bases between the germline ends. The CDR3 reads CSARPYKLSSTDTQYF. The CDR3 coding sequence is TGCAGTGCTAGGCCCTATAAGCTTAGCTCCACAGATACGCAGTATTTT.

This chain links TRBV5-6 with TRBJ2-5; D tentatively fits TRBD1 or TRBD2 (5 bases each). Trimming removed 4 bases at V and 1 base at J, with 14 bases between. Germline V gene data show CDR1 as SGHDT and CDR2 as YYEEEE. This CDR3 has 15 amino acids. CDR3 bases: TGTGCCAGCAGCCCACAGTCGAGGGGCCAAGAGACCCAGTACTTC. It specifies CASSPQSRGQETQYF.

This sequence joins TRBV10-3 and TRBJ2-5, with a tentative D call TRBD1 (5 bases). The CDR3 contains 14 residues. Between the trimmed V and J ends, which lost 3 bases and 5 bases, there was a span of 13 bases. The V gene's germline CDR1 is ENHRY and CDR2 SYGVKD. CDR3 in amino acids: CAISDYRFGETQYF. CDR3 bases: TGTGCCATCAGTGATTACAGGTTCGGGGAGACCCAGTACTTC.

This chain links TRBV20-1 with TRBJ2-5; the match to TRBD2 covers 9 bases. CDR1 and CDR2 from the germline V gene are DFQATT and SNEGSKA (reference sequence). This CDR3 spans 16 amino acids. After removal of 1 base from V and 11 bases from J, the junction contained 17 bases not matched to a gene. The CDR3 nucleotides read TGCAGTGCTAGAGTTGTGGCGGGGGGGGTTATGTATGAGCAGTACTTC. This gives the protein CSARVVAGGVMYEQYF.

This chain connects TRBV3-1 to TRBJ2-1, with D tentatively TRBD1 or TRBD2 (5 bases each). V gave up 4 bases and J gave up 13 bases, with 20 bases separating them. The CDR3 is 14 amino acids. Germline V gene sequence: CDR1 LGHDT, CDR2 YNNKEL (reference sequence). The CDR3: CASSPGTLIRTQFF. Written as DNA, the CDR3 is TGTGCCAGCAGCCCAGGGACGCTTATAAGGACCCAGTTCTTC.

This clonotype occurred a few times. The V gene is TRBV4-2, the J gene TRBJ2-3; 8 bases agree with TRBD2. The CDR3 has 17 amino acids. After removal of 2 bases from V and 2 bases from J, the junction contained 9 bases not matched to a gene. CDR1 and CDR2 (germline): LGHNA, YNFKEQ. The DNA of the CDR3 is TGTGCCAGCAGCCAACAAGCGAGCGGGGGCCTCACAGATACGCAGTATTTT. Protein sequence: CASSQQASGGLTDTQYF.